The 22 T cell receptor beta chains listed next were all sequenced from one sample in a study of T cell responses to AZD1222 COVID-19 vaccine. Method: immunoSEQ multiplex PCR; TCRdb's copy keeps in-frame clones and lacks some. The sample records 100,000 to 120,000 clones, approximately 90% being singletons. Sample: peripheral blood, taken 28 days after the second AZD1222 dose. The source is an adult who received the AZD1222 COVID-19 vaccine.

The chain combines TRBV18 with TRBJ1-6; no clear D gene. The germline CDR1 and CDR2 sequences are KGHSH and LQKENI. The CDR3 runs to 13 residues. With 2 bases removed from V and 10 bases from J, the gap between germline ends came to 9 bases. The CDR3 bases are TGTGCCAGCTCACCAACAGACCAATCACCCCTCCACTTT. It encodes CASSPTDQSPLHF.

The chain employs TRBV19 and TRBJ2-2, with 9 bases fitting TRBD2. Per the germline V gene, CDR1 is LNHDA and CDR2 is SQIVND (reference sequence). V shed 1 base, J shed 4 bases, and the junction held 4 bases outside the gene matches. The CDR3 totals 16 residues. The DNA of the CDR3 is TGTGCCAGTAGTATAGTAGAAGCGGGGGGCACCGGGGAGCTGTTTTTT. Translation: CASSIVEAGGTGELFF.

CDR3 DNA sequence: TGTGCCAGCAGCTTTGGGGACAGGGACGAGCAGTTCTTC. Encoded protein: CASSFGDRDEQFF. This chain connects TRBV12-1 to TRBJ2-1; the D call in the table, TRBD1, was not verified against the DNA. TRBV12-1 is deemed a pseudogene. This CDR3 spans 13 amino acids.

This chain links TRBV27 with TRBJ1-6; D is undetermined. Looked up from germline, CDR1 is MNHEY and CDR2 is SMNVEV (reference sequence). Trimming removed 2 bases at V and 12 bases at J, with 23 bases between. The CDR3 sequence is 17 residues long. The CDR3 DNA sequence: TGTGCCAGCAGTTTAACGCAGGTTTGGAGTCAAAAAGAACCCCTCCACTTT. Translating gives CASSLTQVWSQKEPLHF.

The chain employs TRBV7-9 and TRBJ2-1; 13 positions agree with TRBD2. Germline CDR1 is SEHNR and CDR2 is FQNEAQ (reference sequence). J was trimmed by 9 bases and V by 3 bases; bases with no gene match: 14. This CDR3 is built from 18 residues. The CDR3 bases are TGTGCCAGCAGCTTTATTGGGGCGACTAGCGGGAGGTTGGGTGAGCAGTTCTTC. Translating it yields CASSFIGATSGRLGEQFF.

The chain links TRBV2 to TRBJ2-7; D is uncertain. The germline gives CDR1 SNHLY, CDR2 FYNNEI. V was clipped by 1 base and J by 4 bases, with 5 bases between them. This CDR3 contains 12 residues. The CDR3 reads CASSEGAYEQYF. In DNA, the CDR3 is TGTGCCAGCAGTGAAGGAGCTTACGAGCAGTACTTC. Complete variable domain (other parts from reference TRBV2 and TRBJ2-7): EPEVTQTPSHQVTQMGQEVILRCVPISNHLYFYWYRQILGQKVEFLVSFYNNEISEKSEIFDDQFSVERPDGSNFTLKIRSTKLEDSAMYFCASSEGAYEQYFGPGTRLTVT.

The chain couples TRBV2 to TRBJ2-7; 11 bases line up with TRBD1. Trimming at V came to 6 bases and at J to 4 bases, leaving 5 bases not matched to a gene. CDR1 is SNHLY, CDR2 FYNNEI, per germline. This CDR3 is 14 amino acids long. For the CDR3, the DNA is TGTGCCAGCAGAGCCGGGACAGGGGGGTACGAGCAGTACTTC. This encodes CASRAGTGGYEQYF.

The chain recombines TRBV15 with TRBJ1-2, with D uncertain. V was shortened by 0 bases and J by 8 bases, with 19 bases between the two germline ends. Germline lookup yields CDR1 LNHNV and CDR2 YYDKDF (reference sequence). There are 16 residues in the CDR3. CDR3 residues: CATSRDPRGPIQGYTF. As DNA, the CDR3 is TGTGCCACCAGCAGAGATCCCAGAGGACCGATACAGGGCTACACCTTC.

This chain uses TRBV3-1 (or the pseudogene TRBV3-2) with TRBJ2-4, with 10 bases identical to TRBD1. The CDR3 spans 15 residues. After removal of 4 bases from V and 4 bases from J, the junction contained 4 bases not matched to a gene. Germline V gene lookup returns CDR1 LGHDT and CDR2 YNNKEL (reference sequence). The CDR3 DNA sequence: TGTGCCAGCAGCCCGAGGACAGGGGGGAAAAACATTCAGTACTTC. This sequence encodes CASSPRTGGKNIQYF.

The genes are TRBV6-1 and TRBJ2-1; tentative D call: TRBD2 (5 bases). The ends were cut back, 3 bases at V and 7 bases at J, with 13 bases in the middle. Germline loops: CDR1 MNHNS, CDR2 SASEGT. The CDR3 totals 14 residues. Written as DNA, the CDR3 is TGTGCCAGCAGTGACGGAGCGGTCCTGAATGAGCAGTTCTTC. Protein sequence: CASSDGAVLNEQFF.

The CDR3 protein is CASSRTVINYGYTF. The CDR3 DNA reads as TGTGCCAGCAGCAGGACAGTGATTAACTATGGCTACACCTTC. The chain employs TRBV7-8 and TRBJ1-2; weak D call: TRBD1 (6 bases). This CDR3 is built from 14 residues. Per the germline V gene, CDR1 is SGHVS and CDR2 is FQNEAQ. Trimming took off 5 bases at V and 1 base at J, with 11 bases between the two ends.

The rearrangement joins TRBV30 to TRBJ1-2; D not certain. The CDR3 is 13 amino acids. With 4 bases removed from V and 2 bases from J, the gap between germline ends came to 11 bases. CDR1 and CDR2 (germline): GTSNPN, SVGIG (reference sequence). The CDR3 loop is CAWTFAVNYGYTF. DNA for the CDR3: TGTGCCTGGACGTTCGCGGTAAACTATGGCTACACCTTC.

The rearrangement joins TRBV10-1 to TRBJ2-2; a weak D match, TRBD2 (7 bases). The CDR3 has 14 amino acids. Germline V lookup: CDR1 WNHNN, CDR2 SYGVQD (reference sequence). Trimming stripped 10 bases from V and 5 bases from J, with 17 bases between. The chain's CDR3 is CATSTGGNTGELFF. CDR3 coding DNA: TGCGCCACCTCTACGGGGGGCAATACCGGGGAGCTGTTTTTT.

This chain links TRBV7-8 with TRBJ1-5; TRBD1 is a possible D gene (6 bases). Germline CDR1 SGHVS, CDR2 FQNEAQ. This CDR3 has 17 amino acids. V lost 0 bases to trimming and J lost 1 base, with 13 bases between them. CDR3 nucleotide sequence: TGTGCCAGCAGCTTAGCCCAGGGGAGACTGAGCAATCAGCCCCAGCATTTT. This codes for CASSLAQGRLSNQPQHF.

The chain couples TRBV12-3 or TRBV12-4 to TRBJ1-5; D remains ambiguous. CDR3 length equals 12 residues. V was cut by 5 bases and J by 6 bases, with 8 bases left in between. The CDR3: CASSPGPQPQHF. CDR3 bases: TGTGCCAGCAGTCCCGGTCCTCAGCCCCAGCATTTT.

The genes are TRBV5-4 and TRBJ2-2, with D unresolved. The length of the CDR3 is 13 residues. V lost 2 bases and J lost 3, with 5 bases in between. Germline V gene data show CDR1 as SGHNT and CDR2 as YYREEE (reference sequence). The CDR3 DNA follows: TGTGCCAGCAGCTTCCAGCACACCGGGGAGCTGTTTTTT. Encoded protein: CASSFQHTGELFF.

Worth noting for this clone: An end of the junction does not agree with germline; a read error may underlie this. This chain uses TRBV28 with TRBJ2-1; 8 positions agree with TRBD1. Germline CDR1 and CDR2: MDHEN and SYDVKM. This CDR3 comprises 15 residues. CDR3 bases: TGTGCCAGCAGCTTATCTGGACAGGGCCCTAATGAGCAGTTCTTC. Amino acid sequence: CASSLSGQGPNEQFF.

This chain connects TRBV4-1 to TRBJ1-5; no reliable D call. CDR1 is MGHRA and CDR2 is YSYEKL in the germline V gene. V was shortened by 1 base and J by 4 bases, with 8 bases between the two germline ends. The CDR3 runs to 14 residues. CDR3 nucleotides: TGCGCCAGCAGCCAAGTCGTCAATAATCAGCCCCAGCATTTT. Its protein product is CASSQVVNNQPQHF.

This clone was detected many times. This chain connects TRBV2 to TRBJ1-6, with a possible D match to TRBD1 (5 bases). The germline gives CDR1 SNHLY, CDR2 FYNNEI. There are 15 residues in the CDR3. Trimming left V 8 bases short and J 1 base short, with 12 bases between. The CDR3 nucleotides read TGTGCCAGCCTCGCTGGGGGTTCCTATAATTCACCCCTCCACTTT. It yields the protein CASLAGGSYNSPLHF.

This chain uses TRBV5-1 with TRBJ1-2; TRBD1 agrees at 11 bases. This CDR3 has 16 amino acids. Germline assignment: CDR1 SGHRS and CDR2 YFSETQ. After removal of 5 bases from V and 3 bases from J, the junction contained 9 bases not matched to a gene. CDR3 in amino acids: CASRLEGQGVDYGYTF. The CDR3 nucleotides read TGCGCCAGCAGACTAGAGGGACAGGGGGTCGACTATGGCTACACCTTC.

The chain combines TRBV2 with TRBJ1-5; no clear D. The CDR3 runs to 15 residues. Looked up from germline, CDR1 is SNHLY and CDR2 is FYNNEI. V lost 2 bases, J lost 6 bases, and 14 bases lay in between. CDR3 DNA: TGTGCCAGCAGTGAATGGACGGTGGGGTCTCAGCCCCAGCATTTT. Its translation is CASSEWTVGSQPQHF.

CDR3 region: CASSERGGSPEAFF. In DNA, the CDR3 is TGTGCCAGCAGTGAGAGGGGGGGGAGCCCCGAAGCTTTCTTT. The rearrangement links TRBV6-1 to TRBJ1-1; D is perhaps TRBD1 (6 bases). Trimming pared 3 bases from V and 8 bases from J, leaving 16 bases between. The germline V gene encodes CDR1 MNHNS and CDR2 SASEGT. The CDR3 runs 14 residues.